This TCR beta chain was profiled in a study of human T cells and chemical hapten exposure. Whole-study findings and limits: Among TCRs, those above 1 in 1000 frequency were unaffected by DPC sensitization.

This clonotype was seen a handful of times. Its antigen remains unknown. TCRdb reprocessed the RACE reads with MiXCR, giving one entry per CDR3 protein. Here the sample spans approximately 120,000 distinct CDR3 sequences, 9.2% being singletons. The time point was: patch test 2, 6 weeks after DPC sensitization. Noted treatment: therapeutic diphenylcyclopropenone sensitization with weekly scalp DPC. Germline V gene sequence: CDR1 LGHNT, CDR2 FRNRAP. The length of the CDR3 is 13 residues. Trimming left V 1 base short and J 3 bases short, with 6 bases between. The clonotype was recovered from a woman in her thirties or forties with alopecia areata. Some clones in this sample may be carry-over from other donors' samples. The chain couples TRBV12-5 to TRBJ2-5, with D unclear. Sequences were derived from whole blood, sampled in connection with sensitization to the hapten diphenylcyclopropenone (DPC). The CDR3 DNA is TGTGCTAGTGGTTTGGCCCTCGAAGAGACCCAGTACTTC. Its translation is CASGLALEETQYF. The full variable domain, with the rest looked up from reference TRBV12-5 and TRBJ2-5, is DARVTQTPRHKVTEMGQEVTMRCQPILGHNTVFWYRQTMMQGLELLAYFRNRAPLDDSGMPKDRFSAEMPDATLATLKIQPSEPRDSAVYFCASGLALEETQYFGPGTRLLVL.